Sequencing of this T cell receptor (beta chain) was carried out in a study of CD8 T cells in Susac syndrome. General study points: The study admitted that it had a relatively small number of individuals in its TCR sequencing and HLA analysis.

With respect to this clonotype: The antigen remains unidentified.

CD8+ and CD4+ T cells taken from blood had their TCR beta sequenced. TEMRA cells underwent FACS enrichment and CD8+ and CD4+ T cells underwent negative isolation. Reverse transcription of roughly 0.5 to 1 ug RNA used random hexamers. Using its own MiXCR run on the immunoSEQ multiplex PCR reads, TCRdb lists one record per CDR3 protein. The sample shows 70,000 or so distinct CDR3 sequences, approximately 94% of them seen only once. This CDR3 comprises 16 residues. Germline CDR1 is SEHNR and CDR2 is FQNEAQ (reference sequence). With V trimmed by 5 bases and J by 5 bases, 12 bases remained unmatched. This clonotype was sampled from a human donor with multiple sclerosis. Sequencing was performed on CD8+ T cells from PBMCs. This chain links TRBV7-9 with TRBJ2-1, with 7 bases lining up with TRBD1. In nucleotides, the CDR3 is TGTGCCAGCAGCAACCGGGACAGTCCATCCGACAATGAGCAGTTCTTC. It yields the protein CASSNRDSPSDNEQFF.